These T cell receptor beta chains were read from a single sample in a study of T-cell reconstitution after alpha-beta-depleted transplantation in children. Each CDR3 protein is one row after TCRdb ran MiXCR on the PCR reads. The sample holds roughly 490,000 distinct CDR3 sequences, 10% to 12% seen once. The sequencing here drew on PBMCs, mostly from graft donor cells, taken 180 days after TCRalphabeta/CD19-depleted stem cell transplant. All receptors come from a female patient between 2 and 15 years old who had a stem cell transplant for aplastic anemia, so the T cells may come from the graft donor. Each CDR3 is given with its conserved first and last residue. The D gene is left open where the match is weak. Clone size is given for some rows only: seen once, a few or many times, or a class if the clone is expanded.

d_gene: -; j_gene: TRBJ2-3; abundance: few; v_gene: TRBV5-1; len: 12; CDR3aa: CASGSLTDTQYF; CDR3nt: TGCGCCAGCGGGAGTTTGACAGATACGCAGTATTTT
d_gene: TRBD1; j_gene: TRBJ2-3; abundance: few; v_gene: TRBV2; len: 13; CDR3aa: CARGTERGDTQYF; CDR3nt: TGTGCCAGGGGGACAGAGAGGGGAGATACGCAGTATTTT
d_gene: -; j_gene: TRBJ2-1; abundance: -; v_gene: TRBV7-2; len: 12; CDR3aa: CASSISRNEQFF; CDR3nt: TGTGCCAGCAGCATTAGCCGGAATGAGCAGTTCTTC
d_gene: TRBD2; j_gene: TRBJ2-3; abundance: many; v_gene: TRBV27; len: 16; CDR3aa: CASSTGGRGSTDTQYF; CDR3nt: TGTGCCAGCTCCACTGGCGGGAGGGGAAGCACAGATACGCAGTATTTT
d_gene: -; j_gene: TRBJ2-5; abundance: -; v_gene: TRBV10-3; len: 15; CDR3aa: CAISEPKKTGETQYF; CDR3nt: TGTGCCATCAGTGAGCCAAAGAAGACCGGAGAGACCCAGTACTTC
d_gene: TRBD1; j_gene: TRBJ1-5; abundance: many; v_gene: TRBV28; len: 15; CDR3aa: CASSLGQGLNQPQHF; CDR3nt: TGTGCCAGCAGTTTAGGACAGGGGCTCAATCAGCCCCAGCATTTT
d_gene: -; j_gene: TRBJ2-7; abundance: -; v_gene: TRBV5-1; len: 13; CDR3aa: CASMEDSTYEQYF; CDR3nt: TGCGCCAGCATGGAGGACAGTACCTACGAGCAGTACTTC
d_gene: -; j_gene: TRBJ1-2; abundance: many; v_gene: TRBV29-1; len: 13; CDR3aa: CSVGTQAGYGYTF; CDR3nt: TGCAGCGTTGGGACTCAGGCGGGCTATGGCTACACCTTC
d_gene: -; j_gene: TRBJ1-2; abundance: -; v_gene: TRBV10-3; len: 12; CDR3aa: CAITKDGGSYTF; CDR3nt: TGTGCCATCACCAAGGACGGAGGCAGCTACACCTTC
d_gene: TRBD2; j_gene: TRBJ2-4; abundance: -; v_gene: TRBV7-8; len: 16; CDR3aa: CASSFTSGRARDIQYF; CDR3nt: TGTGCCAGCAGCTTTACTAGCGGGAGGGCCAGGGACATTCAGTACTTC
d_gene: -; j_gene: TRBJ2-2; abundance: -; v_gene: TRBV20-1; len: 14; CDR3aa: CSARQGPNTGELFF; CDR3nt: TGCAGTGCTAGACAGGGTCCGAACACCGGGGAGCTGTTTTTT
d_gene: -; j_gene: TRBJ2-5; abundance: -; v_gene: TRBV9; len: 12; CDR3aa: CASSVDQETQYF; CDR3nt: TGTGCCAGCAGCGTAGATCAAGAGACCCAGTACTTC
d_gene: TRBD2; j_gene: TRBJ2-7; abundance: many; v_gene: TRBV29-1; len: 15; CDR3aa: CSVEGTSGRSSEQYF; CDR3nt: TGCAGCGTTGAGGGGACTAGCGGGAGGTCCTCCGAGCAGTACTTC
d_gene: -; j_gene: TRBJ2-5; abundance: few; v_gene: TRBV7-2; len: 12; CDR3aa: CASSPYEETQYF; CDR3nt: TGTGCCAGCAGCCCTTATGAAGAGACCCAGTACTTC
d_gene: TRBD2; j_gene: TRBJ2-1; abundance: -; v_gene: TRBV15; len: 16; CDR3aa: CATSRGPSGRGNEQFF; CDR3nt: TGTGCCACCAGCAGAGGACCTAGCGGGAGAGGCAATGAGCAGTTCTTC
d_gene: TRBD1; j_gene: TRBJ1-2; abundance: few; v_gene: TRBV28; len: 12; CDR3aa: CASSFGGGGYTF; CDR3nt: TGTGCCAGCAGTTTTGGAGGGGGCGGCTACACCTTC
d_gene: TRBD1; j_gene: TRBJ2-2; abundance: -; v_gene: TRBV28; len: 16; CDR3aa: CASSLGGQGNTGELFF; CDR3nt: TGTGCCAGCAGTTTAGGGGGACAGGGGAACACCGGGGAGCTGTTTTTT
d_gene: TRBD1; j_gene: TRBJ2-7; abundance: once; v_gene: TRBV18; len: 15; CDR3aa: CASSPSRDRGSEQYF; CDR3nt: TGTGCCAGCTCACCCAGCCGGGACAGGGGTAGCGAGCAGTACTTC
d_gene: -; j_gene: TRBJ1-1; abundance: many; v_gene: TRBV5-1; len: 13; CDR3aa: CASSFRGVTEAFF; CDR3nt: TGCGCCAGCAGCTTCAGGGGAGTCACTGAAGCTTTCTTT
d_gene: -; j_gene: TRBJ1-6; abundance: -; v_gene: TRBV7-3; len: 14; CDR3aa: CASSPGVDNSPLHF; CDR3nt: TGTGCCAGCAGCCCCGGGGTGGATAATTCACCCCTCCACTTT
d_gene: TRBD2; j_gene: TRBJ2-3; abundance: few; v_gene: TRBV20-1; len: 12; CDR3aa: CSAKLAPDTQYF; CDR3nt: TGCAGTGCTAAACTAGCGCCAGATACGCAGTATTTT
d_gene: -; j_gene: TRBJ1-6; abundance: many; v_gene: TRBV29-1; len: 14; CDR3aa: CSVRQEGKNSPLHF; CDR3nt: TGCAGCGTCCGACAGGAGGGTAAAAATTCACCCCTCCACTTT
d_gene: TRBD2; j_gene: TRBJ2-1; abundance: many; v_gene: TRBV5-1; len: 17; CDR3aa: CASSWREAGGSYNEQFF; CDR3nt: TGCGCCAGCAGCTGGAGGGAGGCGGGAGGATCCTACAATGAGCAGTTCTTC
d_gene: -; j_gene: TRBJ2-1; abundance: many; v_gene: TRBV20-1; len: 12; CDR3aa: CSARPSRDEQFF; CDR3nt: TGCAGTGCTAGACCCAGTCGGGATGAGCAGTTCTTC
d_gene: -; j_gene: TRBJ2-6; abundance: many; v_gene: TRBV25-1; len: 19; CDR3aa: CASSGTLGEGASGANVLTF; CDR3nt: TGTGCCAGCAGTGGAACCCTTGGGGAAGGGGCCTCTGGGGCCAACGTCCTGACTTTC
d_gene: TRBD1; j_gene: TRBJ1-2; abundance: -; v_gene: TRBV20-1; len: 14; CDR3aa: CSAREGTGGYGYTF; CDR3nt: TGCAGTGCTAGAGAGGGAACAGGGGGCTATGGCTACACCTTC
d_gene: -; j_gene: TRBJ2-1; abundance: few; v_gene: TRBV28; len: 11; CDR3aa: CASRVDGEQFF; CDR3nt: TGTGCCAGCAGGGTGGACGGTGAGCAGTTCTTC
d_gene: -; j_gene: TRBJ1-1; abundance: few; v_gene: TRBV7-9; len: 13; CDR3aa: CASSSPLNTEAFF; CDR3nt: TGTGCCAGCAGCTCCCCCCTGAACACTGAAGCTTTCTTT
d_gene: TRBD2; j_gene: TRBJ2-3; abundance: few; v_gene: TRBV7-2; len: 15; CDR3aa: CASSLQFLAADTQYF; CDR3nt: TGTGCCAGCAGCTTACAGTTCCTAGCGGCAGATACGCAGTATTTT
d_gene: -; j_gene: TRBJ2-7; abundance: few; v_gene: TRBV5-1; len: 16; CDR3aa: CASSLRDLPSPYEQYF; CDR3nt: TGCGCCAGCAGCCTGAGAGATCTTCCCTCCCCCTACGAGCAGTACTTC
d_gene: -; j_gene: TRBJ2-5; abundance: few; v_gene: TRBV20-1; len: 15; CDR3aa: CSASLGLAYQETQYF; CDR3nt: TGCAGTGCTAGCTTGGGGCTAGCTTACCAAGAGACCCAGTACTTC
d_gene: -; j_gene: TRBJ2-1; abundance: few; v_gene: TRBV7-9; len: 14; CDR3aa: CASSLYTEPNEQFF; CDR3nt: TGTGCCAGCAGCTTATATACAGAGCCCAATGAGCAGTTCTTC
d_gene: TRBD1; j_gene: TRBJ2-2; abundance: -; v_gene: TRBV12-3/TRBV12-4; len: 16; CDR3aa: CASSSATGVFTGELFF; CDR3nt: TGTGCCAGCAGTTCGGCGACAGGGGTCTTCACCGGGGAGCTGTTTTTT
d_gene: -; j_gene: TRBJ2-2; abundance: -; v_gene: TRBV28; len: 14; CDR3aa: CASTPGPRTGELFF; CDR3nt: TGTGCCAGCACCCCGGGGCCCCGCACCGGGGAGCTGTTTTTT
d_gene: -; j_gene: TRBJ2-3; abundance: -; v_gene: TRBV12-3/TRBV12-4; len: 13; CDR3aa: CASSFRSADTQYF; CDR3nt: TGTGCCAGCAGTTTCCGTAGCGCAGATACGCAGTATTTT
d_gene: -; j_gene: TRBJ2-6; abundance: -; v_gene: TRBV11-2; len: 14; CDR3aa: CASSSLQRANVLTF; CDR3nt: TGTGCCAGCAGCTCGTTACAGAGGGCCAACGTCCTGACTTTC
d_gene: TRBD1; j_gene: TRBJ1-5; abundance: -; v_gene: TRBV9; len: 14; CDR3aa: CASSVEGAGQPQHF; CDR3nt: TGTGCCAGCAGCGTAGAGGGGGCGGGACAGCCCCAGCATTTT
d_gene: TRBD2; j_gene: TRBJ2-7; abundance: few; v_gene: TRBV7-6; len: 15; CDR3aa: CASSLAAGRAEEQYF; CDR3nt: TGTGCCAGCAGCTTAGCTGCGGGGAGGGCTGAAGAGCAGTACTTC
d_gene: -; j_gene: TRBJ1-1; abundance: few; v_gene: TRBV5-1; len: 15; CDR3aa: CASSWTGTLNTEAFF; CDR3nt: TGCGCCAGCAGCTGGACCGGGACACTGAACACTGAAGCTTTCTTT
d_gene: TRBD2; j_gene: TRBJ2-2; abundance: -; v_gene: TRBV5-1; len: 16; CDR3aa: CASSQLAGGPNAELFF; CDR3nt: TGCGCCAGCAGCCAACTAGCGGGAGGGCCCAACGCGGAGCTGTTTTTT
d_gene: TRBD2; j_gene: TRBJ2-1; abundance: few; v_gene: TRBV27; len: 16; CDR3aa: CASSGTSGPSYNEQFF; CDR3nt: TGTGCCAGCAGTGGGACTAGCGGCCCATCTTACAATGAGCAGTTCTTC